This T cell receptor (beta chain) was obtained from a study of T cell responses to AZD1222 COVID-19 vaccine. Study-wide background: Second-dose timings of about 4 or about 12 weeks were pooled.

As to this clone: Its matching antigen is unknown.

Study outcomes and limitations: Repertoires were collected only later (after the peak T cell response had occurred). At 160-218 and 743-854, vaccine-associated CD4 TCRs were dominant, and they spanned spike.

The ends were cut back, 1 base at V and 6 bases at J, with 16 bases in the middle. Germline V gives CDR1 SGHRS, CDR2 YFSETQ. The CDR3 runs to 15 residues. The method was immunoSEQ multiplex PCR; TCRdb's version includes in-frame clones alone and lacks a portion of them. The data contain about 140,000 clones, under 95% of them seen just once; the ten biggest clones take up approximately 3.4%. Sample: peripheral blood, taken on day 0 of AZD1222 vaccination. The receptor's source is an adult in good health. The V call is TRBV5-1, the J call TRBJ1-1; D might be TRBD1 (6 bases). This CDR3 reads CASSLFLQGEAEAFF. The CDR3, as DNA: TGCGCCAGCAGCTTGTTCTTACAGGGTGAGGCTGAAGCTTTCTTT.